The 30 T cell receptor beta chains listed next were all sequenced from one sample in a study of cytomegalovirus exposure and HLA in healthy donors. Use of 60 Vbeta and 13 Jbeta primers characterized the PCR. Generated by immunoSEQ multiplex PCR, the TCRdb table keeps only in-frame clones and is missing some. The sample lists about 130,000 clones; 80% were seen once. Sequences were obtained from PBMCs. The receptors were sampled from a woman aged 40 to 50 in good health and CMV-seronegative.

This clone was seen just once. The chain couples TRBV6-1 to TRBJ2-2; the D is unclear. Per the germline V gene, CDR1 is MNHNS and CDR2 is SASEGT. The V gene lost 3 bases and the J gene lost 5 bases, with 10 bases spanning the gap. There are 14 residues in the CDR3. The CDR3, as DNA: TGTGCCAGCAGTGATAAATTCGGGACCGGGGAGCTGTTTTTT. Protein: CASSDKFGTGELFF.

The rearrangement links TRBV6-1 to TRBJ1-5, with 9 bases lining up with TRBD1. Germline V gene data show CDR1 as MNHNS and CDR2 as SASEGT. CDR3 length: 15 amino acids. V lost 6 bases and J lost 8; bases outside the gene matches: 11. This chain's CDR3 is CASRGQGYVGKPQHF. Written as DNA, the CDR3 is TGTGCCAGCAGGGGACAGGGCTACGTGGGAAAGCCCCAGCATTTT.

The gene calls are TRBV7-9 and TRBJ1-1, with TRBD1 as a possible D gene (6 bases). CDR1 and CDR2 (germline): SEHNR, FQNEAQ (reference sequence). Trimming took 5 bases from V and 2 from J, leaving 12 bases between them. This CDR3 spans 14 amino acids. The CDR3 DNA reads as TGTGCCAGCAGCACCCAAGGGGGAAACACTGAAGCTTTCTTT. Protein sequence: CASSTQGGNTEAFF. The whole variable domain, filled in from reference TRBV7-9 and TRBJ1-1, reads DTGVSQNPRHKITKRGQNVTFRCDPISEHNRLYWYRQTLGQGPEFLTYFQNEAQLEKSRLLSDRFSAERPKGSFSTLEIQRTEQGDSAMYLCASSTQGGNTEAFFGQGTRLTVV.

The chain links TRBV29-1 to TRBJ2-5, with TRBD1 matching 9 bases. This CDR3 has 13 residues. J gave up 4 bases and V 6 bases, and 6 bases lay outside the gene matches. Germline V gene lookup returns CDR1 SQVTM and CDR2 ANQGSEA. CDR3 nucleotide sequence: TGCAGCGTGGGACAGGGACCCGGAGAGACCCAGTACTTC. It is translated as CSVGQGPGETQYF.

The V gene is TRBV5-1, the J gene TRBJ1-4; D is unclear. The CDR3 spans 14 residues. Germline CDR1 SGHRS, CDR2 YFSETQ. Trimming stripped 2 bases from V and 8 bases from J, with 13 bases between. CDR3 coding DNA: TGCGCCAGCAGCTTAGGAGTCCACGGCGAAAAACTGTTTTTT. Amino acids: CASSLGVHGEKLFF.

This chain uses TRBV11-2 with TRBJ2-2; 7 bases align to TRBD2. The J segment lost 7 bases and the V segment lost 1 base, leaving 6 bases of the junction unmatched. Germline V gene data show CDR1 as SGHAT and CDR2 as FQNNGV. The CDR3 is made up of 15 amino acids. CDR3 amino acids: CASSLVGGPGGELFF. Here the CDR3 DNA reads TGTGCCAGCAGCTTAGTGGGAGGGCCTGGCGGGGAGCTGTTTTTT. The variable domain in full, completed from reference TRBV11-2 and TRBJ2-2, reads EAGVAQSPRYKIIEKRQSVAFWCNPISGHATLYWYQQILGQGPKLLIQFQNNGVVDDSQLPKDRFSAERLKGVDSTLKIQPAKLEDSAVYLCASSLVGGPGGELFFGEGSRLTVL.

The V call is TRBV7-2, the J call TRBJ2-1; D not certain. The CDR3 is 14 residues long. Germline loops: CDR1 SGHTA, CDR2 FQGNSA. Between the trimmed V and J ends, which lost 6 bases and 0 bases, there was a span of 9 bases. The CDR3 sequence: CASRSGDSYNEQFF. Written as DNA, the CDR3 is TGTGCCAGCAGGTCTGGAGACTCCTACAATGAGCAGTTCTTC.

CDR3 loop: CASSLGQGAYNEQFF. The CDR3 DNA reads as TGTGCCAGCAGCCTGGGACAGGGAGCGTACAATGAGCAGTTCTTC. V usage is TRBV11-2 and J usage is TRBJ2-1; 9 nucleotides line up with TRBD1. The CDR3 sequence is 15 residues long. V lost 5 bases to trimming and J lost 4 bases; unmatched junction nucleotides: 6. CDR1 is SGHAT, CDR2 FQNNGV, per germline.

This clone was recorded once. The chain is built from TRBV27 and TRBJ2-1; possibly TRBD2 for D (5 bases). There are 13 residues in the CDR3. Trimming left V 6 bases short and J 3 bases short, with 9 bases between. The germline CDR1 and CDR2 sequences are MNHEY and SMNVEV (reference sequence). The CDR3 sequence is CASREDGYNEQFF. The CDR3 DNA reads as TGTGCCAGCAGGGAGGACGGCTACAATGAGCAGTTCTTC.

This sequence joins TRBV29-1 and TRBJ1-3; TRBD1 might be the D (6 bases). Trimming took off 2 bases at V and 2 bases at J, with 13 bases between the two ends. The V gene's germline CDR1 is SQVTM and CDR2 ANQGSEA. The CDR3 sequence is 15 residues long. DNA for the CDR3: TGCAGCGTTGAACAACCGGGACAACCTGGAAACACCATATATTTT. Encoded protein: CSVEQPGQPGNTIYF.

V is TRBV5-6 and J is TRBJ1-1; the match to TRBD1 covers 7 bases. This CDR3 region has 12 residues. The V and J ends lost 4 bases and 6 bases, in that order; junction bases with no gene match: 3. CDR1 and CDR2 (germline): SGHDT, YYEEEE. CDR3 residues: CASSQDRAEAFF. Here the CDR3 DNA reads TGTGCCAGCAGCCAAGACAGGGCTGAAGCTTTCTTT.

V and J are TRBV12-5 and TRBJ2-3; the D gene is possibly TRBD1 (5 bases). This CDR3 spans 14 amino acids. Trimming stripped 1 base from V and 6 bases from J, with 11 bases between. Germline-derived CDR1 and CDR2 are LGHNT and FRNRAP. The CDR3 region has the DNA TGTGCTAGTGGTTTGGCGACAGCCAGCGATACGCAGTATTTT. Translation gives CASGLATASDTQYF.

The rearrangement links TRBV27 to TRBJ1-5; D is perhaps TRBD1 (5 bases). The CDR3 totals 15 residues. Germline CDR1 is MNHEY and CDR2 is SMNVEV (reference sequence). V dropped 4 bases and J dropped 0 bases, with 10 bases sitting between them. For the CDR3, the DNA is TGTGCCAGCAGTTATCAGGGAGGTAGCAATCAGCCCCAGCATTTT. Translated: CASSYQGGSNQPQHF.

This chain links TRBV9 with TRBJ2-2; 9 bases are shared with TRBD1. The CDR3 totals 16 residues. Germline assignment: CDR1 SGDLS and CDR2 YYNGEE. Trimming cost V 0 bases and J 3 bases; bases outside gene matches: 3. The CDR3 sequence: CASSVAGTGYTGELFF. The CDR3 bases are TGTGCCAGCAGCGTAGCTGGGACAGGGTACACCGGGGAGCTGTTTTTT.

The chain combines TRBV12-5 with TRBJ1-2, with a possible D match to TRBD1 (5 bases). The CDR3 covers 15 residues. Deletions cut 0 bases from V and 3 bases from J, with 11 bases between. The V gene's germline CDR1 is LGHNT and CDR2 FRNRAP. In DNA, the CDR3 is TGTGCTAGTGGTTTGGTACCAGGGTCCGACTATGGCTACACCTTC. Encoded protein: CASGLVPGSDYGYTF.

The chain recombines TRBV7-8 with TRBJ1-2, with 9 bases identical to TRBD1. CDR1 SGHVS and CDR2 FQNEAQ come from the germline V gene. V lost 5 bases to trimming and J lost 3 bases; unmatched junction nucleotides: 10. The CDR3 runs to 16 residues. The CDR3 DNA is TGTGCCAGCAGCAAACGCTCGACAGGGGGGGACTATGGCTACACCTTC. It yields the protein CASSKRSTGGDYGYTF. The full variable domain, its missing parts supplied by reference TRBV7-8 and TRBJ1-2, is GAGVSQSPRYKVAKRGQDVALRCDPISGHVSLFWYQQALGQGPEFLTYFQNEAQLDKSGLPSDRFFAERPEGSVSTLKIQRTQQEDSAVYLCASSKRSTGGDYGYTFGSGTRLTVV.

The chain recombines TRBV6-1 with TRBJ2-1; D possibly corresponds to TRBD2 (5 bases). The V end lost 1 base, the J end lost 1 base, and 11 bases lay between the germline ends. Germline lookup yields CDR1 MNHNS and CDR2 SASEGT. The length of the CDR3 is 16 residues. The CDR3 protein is CASSEVERNSYNEQFF. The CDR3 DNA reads TGTGCCAGCAGTGAAGTCGAGCGGAATTCCTACAATGAGCAGTTCTTC.

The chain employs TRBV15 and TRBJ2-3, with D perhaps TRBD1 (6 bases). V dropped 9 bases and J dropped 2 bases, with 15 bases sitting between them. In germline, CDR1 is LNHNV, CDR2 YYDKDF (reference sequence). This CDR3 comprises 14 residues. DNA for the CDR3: TGTGCCACGCAAACAGGGACGACCACAGATACGCAGTATTTT. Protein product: CATQTGTTTDTQYF.

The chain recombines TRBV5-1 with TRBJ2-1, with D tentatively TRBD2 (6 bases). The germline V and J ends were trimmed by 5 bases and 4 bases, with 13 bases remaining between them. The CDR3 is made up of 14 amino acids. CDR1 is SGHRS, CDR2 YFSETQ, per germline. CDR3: CASRFSSEYNEQFF. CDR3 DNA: TGCGCCAGCAGATTTTCTAGCGAATACAATGAGCAGTTCTTC.

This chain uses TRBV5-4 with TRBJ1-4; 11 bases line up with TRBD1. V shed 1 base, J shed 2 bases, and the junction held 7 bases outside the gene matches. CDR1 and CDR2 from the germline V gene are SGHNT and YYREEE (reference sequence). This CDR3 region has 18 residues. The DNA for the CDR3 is TGTGCCAGCAGCTTGCGCCGGGACAGGGGGGGGACTAATGAAAAACTGTTTTTT. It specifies CASSLRRDRGGTNEKLFF.

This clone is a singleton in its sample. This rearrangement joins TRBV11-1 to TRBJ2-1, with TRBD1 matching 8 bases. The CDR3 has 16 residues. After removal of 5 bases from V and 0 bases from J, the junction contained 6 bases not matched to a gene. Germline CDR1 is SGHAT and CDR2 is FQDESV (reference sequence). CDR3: CASSPRTGFSYNEQFF. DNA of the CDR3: TGTGCCAGCAGCCCTCGGACAGGGTTCTCCTACAATGAGCAGTTCTTC.

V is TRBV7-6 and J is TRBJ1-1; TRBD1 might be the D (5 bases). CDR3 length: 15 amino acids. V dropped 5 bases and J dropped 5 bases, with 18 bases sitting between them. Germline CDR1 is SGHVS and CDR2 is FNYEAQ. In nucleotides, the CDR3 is TGTGCCAGCAGCCCCAATACGGGGGGTAGGACTGAAGCTTTCTTT. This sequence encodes CASSPNTGGRTEAFF. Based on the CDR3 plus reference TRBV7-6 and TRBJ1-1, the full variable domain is GAGVSQSPRYKVTKRGQDVALRCDPISGHVSLYWYRQALGQGPEFLTYFNYEAQQDKSGLPNDRFSAERPEGSISTLTIQRTEQRDSAMYRCASSPNTGGRTEAFFGQGTRLTVV.

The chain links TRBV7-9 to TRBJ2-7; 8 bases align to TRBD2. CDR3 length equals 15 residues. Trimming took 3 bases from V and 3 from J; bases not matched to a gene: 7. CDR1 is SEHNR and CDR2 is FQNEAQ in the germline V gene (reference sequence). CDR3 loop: CASSLSGGHNYEQYF. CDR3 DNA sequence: TGTGCCAGCAGCTTGAGCGGGGGTCATAACTACGAGCAGTACTTC.

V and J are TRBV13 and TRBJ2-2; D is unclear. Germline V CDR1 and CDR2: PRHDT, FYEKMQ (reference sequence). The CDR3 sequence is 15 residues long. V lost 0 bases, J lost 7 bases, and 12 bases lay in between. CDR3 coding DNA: TGTGCCAGCAGCTTAGGCGGTAATAGCCTCGGGGAGCTGTTTTTT. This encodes CASSLGGNSLGELFF.

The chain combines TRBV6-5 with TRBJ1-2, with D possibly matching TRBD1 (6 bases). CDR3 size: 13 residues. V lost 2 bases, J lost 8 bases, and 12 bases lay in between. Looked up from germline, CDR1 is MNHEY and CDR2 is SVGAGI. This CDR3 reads CASSYGSGVGYTF. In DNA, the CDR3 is TGTGCCAGCAGTTACGGATCAGGGGTAGGCTACACCTTC.

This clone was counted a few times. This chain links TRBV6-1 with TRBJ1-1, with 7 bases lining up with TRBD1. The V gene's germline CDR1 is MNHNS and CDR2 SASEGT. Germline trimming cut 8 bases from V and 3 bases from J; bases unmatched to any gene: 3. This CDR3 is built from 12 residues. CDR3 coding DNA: TGTGCCAGCTTGGACAGGTACACTGAAGCTTTCTTT. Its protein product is CASLDRYTEAFF.

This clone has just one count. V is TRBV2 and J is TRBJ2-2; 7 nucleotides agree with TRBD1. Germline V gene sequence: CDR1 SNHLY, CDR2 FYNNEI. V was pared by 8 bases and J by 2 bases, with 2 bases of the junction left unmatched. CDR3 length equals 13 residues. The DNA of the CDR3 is TGTGCCAGCGGGACAGATAACACCGGGGAGCTGTTTTTT. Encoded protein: CASGTDNTGELFF. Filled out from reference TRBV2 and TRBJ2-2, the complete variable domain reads EPEVTQTPSHQVTQMGQEVILRCVPISNHLYFYWYRQILGQKVEFLVSFYNNEISEKSEIFDDQFSVERPDGSNFTLKIRSTKLEDSAMYFCASGTDNTGELFFGEGSRLTVL.

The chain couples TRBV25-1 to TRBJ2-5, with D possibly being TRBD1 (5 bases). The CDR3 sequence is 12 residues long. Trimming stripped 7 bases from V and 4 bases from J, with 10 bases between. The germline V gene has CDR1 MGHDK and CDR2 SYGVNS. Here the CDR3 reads CASTRVGETQYF. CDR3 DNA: TGTGCCAGCACCAGGGTGGGAGAGACCCAGTACTTC.

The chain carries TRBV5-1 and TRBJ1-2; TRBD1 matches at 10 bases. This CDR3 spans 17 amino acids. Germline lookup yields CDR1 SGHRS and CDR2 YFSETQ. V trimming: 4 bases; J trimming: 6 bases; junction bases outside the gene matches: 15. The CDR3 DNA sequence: TGCGCCAGCAGCCCCGGGGGACAGGGGCTTTATGCAGATGGCTACACCTTC. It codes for CASSPGGQGLYADGYTF.

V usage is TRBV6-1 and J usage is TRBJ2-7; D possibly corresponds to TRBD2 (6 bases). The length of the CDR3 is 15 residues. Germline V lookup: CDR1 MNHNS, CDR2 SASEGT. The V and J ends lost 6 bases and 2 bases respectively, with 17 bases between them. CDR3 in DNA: TGTGCCAGCAGATCCCCGGGGGAGGTCCCCTACGAGCAGTACTTC. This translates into CASRSPGEVPYEQYF.